This TCR beta chain was profiled in a study of shared T cell receptors in the human thymus. The protocol was immunoSEQ multiplex PCR, while the TCRdb copy is restricted to in-frame clones and leaves out a portion. The data contain roughly 500,000 clones, approximately 80% of them singletons. This clone was seen a single time. In addition, the sample was reused for a study of human thymus T cells.

The specimen was thymocytes. The receptor's source is a boy younger than two with a congenital heart defect.

CDR3 nucleotides: TGCGCCAGCAGCCAAGGTGTCCCCGGGACTAGCGGGAGTAATGAGCAGTTCTTC. Amino acids: CASSQGVPGTSGSNEQFF. This chain links TRBV4-3 with TRBJ2-1; TRBD2 matches 14 bases. The CDR3 is made up of 18 amino acids. Germline loops: CDR1 LGHNA, CDR2 YSLEER. V shed 1 base and J 7 bases; nucleotides not matched to a gene: 9.